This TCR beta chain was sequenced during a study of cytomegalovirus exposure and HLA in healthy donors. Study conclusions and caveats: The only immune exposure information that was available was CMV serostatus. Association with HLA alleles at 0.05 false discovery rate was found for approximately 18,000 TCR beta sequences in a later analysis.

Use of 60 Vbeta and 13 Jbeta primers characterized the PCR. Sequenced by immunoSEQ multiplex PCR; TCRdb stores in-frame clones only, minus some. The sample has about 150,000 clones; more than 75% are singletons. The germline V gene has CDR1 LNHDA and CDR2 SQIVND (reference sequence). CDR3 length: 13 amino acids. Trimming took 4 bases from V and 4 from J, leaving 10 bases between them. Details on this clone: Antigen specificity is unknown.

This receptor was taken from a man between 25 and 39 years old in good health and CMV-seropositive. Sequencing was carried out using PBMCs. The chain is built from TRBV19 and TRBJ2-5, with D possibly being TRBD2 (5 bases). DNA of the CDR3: TGTGCCAGTAGTACCGTTGCGGGAGAGACCCAGTACTTC. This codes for CASSTVAGETQYF.